The 25 T cell receptor beta chains listed next were all sequenced from one sample in a study of cytomegalovirus exposure and HLA in healthy donors. PCR employed 60 Vbeta and 13 Jbeta primers. This table comes from immunoSEQ multiplex PCR, and its TCRdb copy is limited to in-frame clones, with some not included. The table has around 120,000 clones, around 74% seen once; the top ten hold 25% to 35%. Source material: PBMCs. These receptors were obtained from a man aged 60 to 69 in good health and CMV-seropositive.

V gene TRBV7-9 combines with J gene TRBJ2-7; TRBD1 matches 8 bases. Germline V CDR1 and CDR2: SEHNR, FQNEAQ (reference sequence). The CDR3 covers 14 residues. J lost 5 bases, V lost 5 bases, and 8 bases had no gene match. In DNA, the CDR3 is TGTGCCAGCAGCCCCGGACAGGGCAAAAACGAGCAGTACTTC. Its protein product is CASSPGQGKNEQYF.

The CDR3 DNA reads as TGTGCCAGCAGCTCCCGGGACTGGGGACGAGAGACCCAGTACTTC. This sequence encodes CASSSRDWGRETQYF. The rearrangement links TRBV5-6 to TRBJ2-5, with D possibly matching TRBD2 (6 bases). This CDR3 has 15 residues. Germline V gives CDR1 SGHDT, CDR2 YYEEEE. The V and J ends lost 3 bases and 4 bases respectively, with 16 bases between them.

The genes are TRBV5-4 and TRBJ2-7; no definite D call. The CDR3 is 14 amino acids. With 0 bases removed from V and 0 bases from J, the gap between germline ends came to 7 bases. Germline lookup yields CDR1 SGHNT and CDR2 YYREEE (reference sequence). The CDR3, as DNA: TGTGCCAGCAGCTTGGACCGGGTCTCCTACGAGCAGTACTTC. The encoded protein is CASSLDRVSYEQYF. The full variable domain, completed using reference TRBV5-4 and TRBJ2-7, is ETGVTQSPTHLIKTRGQQVTLRCSSQSGHNTVSWYQQALGQGPQFIFQYYREEENGRGNFPPRFSGLQFPNYSSELNVNALELDDSALYLCASSLDRVSYEQYFGPGTRLTVT.

The table lists this clone with a few counts. The V call is TRBV19, the J call TRBJ1-5; 7 bases are a match to TRBD1. Germline assignment: CDR1 LNHDA and CDR2 SQIVND (reference sequence). The CDR3 is made up of 17 amino acids. V dropped 5 bases and J dropped 0; count of bases not matched to a gene: 10. CDR3 nucleotides: TGTGCCAGTAGTGGGGGGTGGGACAGAGATAGCAATCAGCCCCAGCATTTT. Protein: CASSGGWDRDSNQPQHF.

This chain connects TRBV28 to TRBJ2-7, with a weak D call TRBD2 (6 bases). Germline V gene data show CDR1 as MDHEN and CDR2 as SYDVKM. The CDR3 spans 14 residues. The V gene lost 6 bases and the J gene lost 3 bases, with 15 bases spanning the gap. In DNA, the CDR3 is TGTGCCAGCAGATCCGGCGGAGGGGTCTACGAGCAGTACTTC. This gives the protein CASRSGGGVYEQYF.

This clone was seen once. CDR3 in DNA: TGCAGTGCGCAGGAAAATGGCTACACCTTC. Its protein product is CSAQENGYTF. The gene calls are TRBV20-1 and TRBJ1-2; D is uncertain. CDR1 is DFQATT and CDR2 is SNEGSKA in the germline V gene (reference sequence). This CDR3 spans 10 amino acids. Deletions cut 6 bases from V and 6 bases from J, with 8 bases between.

The chain recombines TRBV9 with TRBJ2-5, with 8 nucleotides matching TRBD1. The CDR3 runs 14 residues. With V trimmed by 3 bases and J by 7 bases, 8 bases remained unmatched. Germline CDR1 reads SGDLS; CDR2 reads YYNGEE. The CDR3 DNA reads as TGTGCCAGCAGCGGCCAGACAGGGGTTCTGACCCAGTACTTC. This codes for CASSGQTGVLTQYF.

V usage is TRBV9 and J usage is TRBJ2-3, with 9 bases lining up with TRBD2. Germline V gene sequence: CDR1 SGDLS, CDR2 YYNGEE. Germline trimming cut 4 bases from V and 6 bases from J; bases unmatched to any gene: 3. CDR3 length equals 13 residues. In nucleotides, the CDR3 is TGTGCCAGCAGCCTCGGACTAGCGGATACGCAGTATTTT. Its protein is CASSLGLADTQYF.

This chain joins TRBV30 and TRBJ1-1; 10 bases are a match to TRBD1. Germline lookup yields CDR1 GTSNPN and CDR2 SVGIG (reference sequence). This CDR3 has 15 residues. Losses at the gene ends were 5 bases for V and 0 bases for J; bases not matched to a gene: 6. CDR3 in amino acids: CAWGDRGVVNTEAFF. Written as DNA, the CDR3 is TGTGCCTGGGGGGACAGGGGCGTAGTGAACACTGAAGCTTTCTTT.

The V gene is TRBV7-9, the J gene TRBJ2-5; 14 nucleotides match TRBD2. Judging by the DNA end, TRBJ2-7 fits better; the J call may be wrong. The germline V gene has CDR1 SEHNR and CDR2 FQNEAQ (reference sequence). The CDR3 consists of 17 residues. This chain's CDR3 is CASSSGLAGDQAYEQYF. The DNA of the CDR3 is TGTGCCAGCAGCTCGGGACTAGCGGGAGATCAAGCCTACGAGCAGTACTTC.

This rearrangement joins TRBV6-5 to TRBJ2-7; D possibly corresponds to TRBD2 (6 bases). With 10 bases removed from V and 4 bases from J, the gap between germline ends came to 11 bases. This CDR3 contains 11 residues. Per germline, CDR1 MNHEY and CDR2 SVGAGI. The CDR3 reads CATRGLYEQYF. As DNA, the CDR3 is TGTGCCACCCGAGGACTATACGAGCAGTACTTC.

The rearrangement links TRBV7-9 to TRBJ1-5, with 9 bases fitting TRBD1. The CDR3 spans 16 residues. Germline V CDR1 and CDR2: SEHNR, FQNEAQ (reference sequence). V lost 5 bases and J lost 6; bases outside the gene matches: 11. CDR3 residues: CASSHHTGGEAQPQHF. The CDR3 bases are TGTGCCAGCAGCCACCATACAGGGGGCGAGGCTCAGCCCCAGCATTTT.

This chain connects TRBV29-1 to TRBJ1-2; TRBD1 might be the D (5 bases). Trimming left V 2 bases short and J 8 bases short, with 15 bases between. The CDR3 is 13 amino acids. CDR1 SQVTM and CDR2 ANQGSEA come from the germline V gene. CDR3 nucleotides: TGCAGCGTTGAAAGCGGGGGAGTTCGGGGCTACACCTTC. This translates into CSVESGGVRGYTF.

This rearrangement joins TRBV7-8 to TRBJ2-7; TRBD2 might be the D (5 bases). Germline V gene sequence: CDR1 SGHVS, CDR2 FQNEAQ. V was clipped by 5 bases and J by 2 bases, with 10 bases between them. CDR3 size: 13 residues. The CDR3 loop reads CASSRGWAYEQYF. The CDR3 DNA reads TGTGCCAGCAGCCGGGGTTGGGCCTACGAGCAGTACTTC. Filled out from reference TRBV7-8 and TRBJ2-7, the complete variable domain reads GAGVSQSPRYKVAKRGQDVALRCDPISGHVSLFWYQQALGQGPEFLTYFQNEAQLDKSGLPSDRFFAERPEGSVSTLKIQRTQQEDSAVYLCASSRGWAYEQYFGPGTRLTVT.

Worth noting for this clone: A junction boundary mismatches the germline segment, possibly from a read error. The V gene is TRBV2, the J gene TRBJ2-5; possible D gene TRBD2, 6 bases. The germline V gene encodes CDR1 SNHLY and CDR2 FYNNEI. The CDR3 covers 17 residues. The chain's CDR3 is CASSEGTGVRGMETQYF. In nucleotides, the CDR3 is TGTGCCAGCAGCGAAGGAACCGGGGTACGGGGGATGGAGACCCAGTACTTC.

The genes are TRBV18 and TRBJ1-1, with D perhaps TRBD1 (5 bases). The CDR3 loop spans 14 amino acids. Germline CDR1 reads KGHSH; CDR2 reads LQKENI. With 3 bases removed from V and 4 bases from J, the gap between germline ends came to 12 bases. CDR3 coding DNA: TGTGCCAGCTCACCCCCCCCGGGGGGCACTGAAGCTTTCTTT. Encoded protein: CASSPPPGGTEAFF.

The chain has TRBV28 and TRBJ1-5, with 7 bases identical to TRBD1. CDR3 length equals 14 residues. The V gene end was trimmed by 6 bases and the J gene end by 6 bases; junction bases not matched to a gene: 8. Looked up from germline, CDR1 is MDHEN and CDR2 is SYDVKM. CDR3 amino acids: CASSYTQGIQPQHF. DNA of the CDR3: TGTGCCAGCAGCTACACACAGGGGATTCAGCCCCAGCATTTT.

The chain recombines TRBV5-6 with TRBJ1-1; D is undetermined. The CDR3 spans 12 residues. V was trimmed by 5 bases and J by 7 bases, leaving 12 bases between them. Germline CDR1 SGHDT, CDR2 YYEEEE. CDR3 DNA sequence: TGTGCCAGCAGGAAGATGGGAGGTGAAGCTTTCTTT. Its translation: CASRKMGGEAFF. Complete variable domain (other parts from reference TRBV5-6 and TRBJ1-1): DAGVTQSPTHLIKTRGQQVTLRCSPKSGHDTVSWYQQALGQGPQFIFQYYEEEERQRGNFPDRFSGHQFPNYSSELNVNALLLGDSALYLCASRKMGGEAFFGQGTRLTVV.

The chain combines TRBV19 with TRBJ2-3, with a possible D match to TRBD1 (6 bases). V lost 5 bases, J lost 3 bases, and 21 bases lay in between. This CDR3 region has 17 residues. CDR1 is LNHDA and CDR2 is SQIVND in the germline V gene (reference sequence). The CDR3 sequence is CASSLGWGRRITDTQYF. CDR3 bases: TGTGCCAGTAGTTTAGGGTGGGGGCGGCGTATAACAGATACGCAGTATTTT. Full variable domain (rest looked up from reference TRBV19 and TRBJ2-3): DGGITQSPKYLFRKEGQNVTLSCEQNLNHDAMYWYRQDPGQGLRLIYYSQIVNDFQKGDIAEGYSVSREKKESFPLTVTSAQKNPTAFYLCASSLGWGRRITDTQYFGPGTRLTVL.

The rearrangement uses TRBV7-9 and TRBJ1-2; D uncertain. Germline V lookup: CDR1 SEHNR, CDR2 FQNEAQ (reference sequence). Between the trimmed V and J ends, which lost 2 bases and 3 bases, there was a span of 10 bases. The CDR3 runs 14 residues. The CDR3 DNA reads TGTGCCAGCAGCTTAACCGGAGCCTACTATGGCTACACCTTC. This translates into CASSLTGAYYGYTF.

CDR3 region: CAWSVLGYNEQFF. DNA for the CDR3: TGTGCCTGGAGTGTACTTGGTTACAATGAGCAGTTCTTC. The rearrangement joins TRBV30 to TRBJ2-1; unclear D gene. V lost 0 bases, J lost 4 bases, and 7 bases lay in between. Germline V gene lookup returns CDR1 GTSNPN and CDR2 SVGIG (reference sequence). The CDR3 loop spans 13 amino acids.

The chain couples TRBV4-2 to TRBJ1-1; TRBD1 matches at 9 bases. Trimming took 1 base from V and 2 from J; bases not matched to a gene: 5. Germline V gene data show CDR1 as LGHNA and CDR2 as YNFKEQ. The CDR3 spans 16 residues. The CDR3 is CASSQGQGGTNTEAFF. The CDR3 DNA sequence: TGTGCCAGCAGCCAAGGACAGGGGGGGACTAACACTGAAGCTTTCTTT.

The rearrangement uses TRBV28 and TRBJ1-1, with TRBD1 as a possible D gene (5 bases). The CDR3 loop spans 14 amino acids. With 5 bases removed from V and 4 bases from J, the gap between germline ends came to 14 bases. Germline lookup yields CDR1 MDHEN and CDR2 SYDVKM. The CDR3 spells CASSPRVGVTEAFF. The CDR3 nucleotides read TGTGCCAGCAGTCCCAGGGTTGGGGTCACTGAAGCTTTCTTT.

The V call is TRBV30, the J call TRBJ2-4, with 7 nucleotides matching TRBD1. Germline CDR1 GTSNPN, CDR2 SVGIG (reference sequence). V was pared by 3 bases and J by 6 bases, with 5 bases of the junction left unmatched. This CDR3 is built from 13 residues. CDR3 loop: CAWSTGVGNIQYF. For the CDR3, the DNA is TGTGCCTGGAGCACAGGGGTTGGAAACATTCAGTACTTC.

This clone was counted only a few times. The chain recombines TRBV25-1 with TRBJ2-7, with 9 bases that match TRBD1. The V segment lost 5 bases and the J segment 3 bases; nucleotides outside the gene matches: 5. CDR1 and CDR2 from the germline V gene are MGHDK and SYGVNS. The length of the CDR3 is 14 residues. In DNA form, the CDR3 reads TGTGCCAGCAGTTCACAGGGGGCCTTCTACGAGCAGTACTTC. This translates into CASSSQGAFYEQYF.